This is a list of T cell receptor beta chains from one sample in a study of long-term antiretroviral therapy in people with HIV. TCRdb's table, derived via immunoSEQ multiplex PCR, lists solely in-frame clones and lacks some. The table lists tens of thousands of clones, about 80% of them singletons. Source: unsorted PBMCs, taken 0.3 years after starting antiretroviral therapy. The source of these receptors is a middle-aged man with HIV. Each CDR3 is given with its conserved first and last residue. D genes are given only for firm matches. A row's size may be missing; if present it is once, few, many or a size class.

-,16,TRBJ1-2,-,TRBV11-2,TGTGCCAGCAGCTTATCGGCAGGGGTGGATCGCGATGGCTACACCTTC,CASSLSAGVDRDGYTF
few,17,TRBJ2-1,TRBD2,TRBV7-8,TGTGCCAGCAGTTCGGGGGGGCTAGCGGGAGTCCGGTATGAGCAGTTCTTC,CASSSGGLAGVRYEQFF
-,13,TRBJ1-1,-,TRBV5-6,TGTGCCAGCAGCTTGGGACAGCGAGGGTTAGCTTTCTTT,CASSLGQRGLAFF
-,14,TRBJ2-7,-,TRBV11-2,TGTGCCAGCAGCTTTGGCAGGAACCTCTACGAGCAGTACTTC,CASSFGRNLYEQYF
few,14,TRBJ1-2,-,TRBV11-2,TGTGCCAGCAGCTTAGTGGGGACAAACTATGGCTACACCTTC,CASSLVGTNYGYTF
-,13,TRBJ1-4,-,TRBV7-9,TGTGCCAGCAGCGGACTCACTAATGAAAAACTGTTTTTT,CASSGLTNEKLFF
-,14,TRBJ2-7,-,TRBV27,TGTGCCAGCAGTTTAACGGGCCAGCTCTACGAGCAGTACTTC,CASSLTGQLYEQYF
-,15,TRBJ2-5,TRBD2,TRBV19,TGTGCCAGTAGTCGGACTAGCGGGAGTTGGGAGACCCAGTACTTC,CASSRTSGSWETQYF
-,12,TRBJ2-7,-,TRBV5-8,TGTGCCAGCAGCTTGAGGCTCTCCGAGCAGTACTTC,CASSLRLSEQYF
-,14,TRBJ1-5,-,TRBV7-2,TGTGCCAGCAGCTTAGCCAGGGACTATCAGCCCCAGCATTTT,CASSLARDYQPQHF
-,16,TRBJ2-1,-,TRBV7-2,TGTGCCAGCAGCTCAACCGGGACCAGACTCTACAATGAGCAGTTCTTC,CASSSTGTRLYNEQFF
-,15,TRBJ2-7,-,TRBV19,TGTGCCAGTAGTAGGGGGGCGATCGACGGAGGCGAGCAGTACTTC,CASSRGAIDGGEQYF
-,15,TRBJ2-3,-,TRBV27,TGTGCCAGCAGTTTATTCGCTGGCTACACAGATACGCAGTATTTT,CASSLFAGYTDTQYF
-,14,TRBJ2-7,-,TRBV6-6,TGTGCCAGCAGGGTCCCGGGGGCGGGCTACGAGCAGTACTTC,CASRVPGAGYEQYF
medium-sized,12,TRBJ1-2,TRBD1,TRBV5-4,TGTGCCAGCAGCTTTGGGACAGACTACTACACCTTC,CASSFGTDYYTF
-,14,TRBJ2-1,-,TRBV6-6,TGTGCCAGCAGTGGGGACTCGTACTACAATGAGCAGTTCTTC,CASSGDSYYNEQFF
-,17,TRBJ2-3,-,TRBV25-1,TGTGCCAGCAGTGATCGGACATTTTCTCCTAGCACAGATACGCAGTATTTT,CASSDRTFSPSTDTQYF
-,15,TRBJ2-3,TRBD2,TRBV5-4,TGTGCCAGCAGCCCGGCCGGGACTAGCTGGAATACGCAGTATTTT,CASSPAGTSWNTQYF
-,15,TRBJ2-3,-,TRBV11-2,TGTGCCAGCAGCTTGAGTCCCGCAGGTCGAGATACGCAGTATTTT,CASSLSPAGRDTQYF
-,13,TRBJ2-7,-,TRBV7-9,TGTGCCAGCAGCCCCCCGAACGACTACGAGCAGTACTTC,CASSPPNDYEQYF
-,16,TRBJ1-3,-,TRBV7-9,TGTGCCAGCAGCTTAGGTCGGAGGGGGACAGGAAACACCATATATTTT,CASSLGRRGTGNTIYF
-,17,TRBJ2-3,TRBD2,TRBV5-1,TGCGCCAGCAGCTTGTTCGCTAGCGGGGGGGGCACAGATACGCAGTATTTT,CASSLFASGGGTDTQYF
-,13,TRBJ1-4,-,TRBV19,TGTGCCAGTAAATGGACAACTAATGAAAAACTGTTTTTT,CASKWTTNEKLFF
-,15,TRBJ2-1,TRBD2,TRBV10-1,TGCGCCAGCAGTGGATCTAGCGGGAGGAGCGAGGAGCAGTTCTTC,CASSGSSGRSEEQFF
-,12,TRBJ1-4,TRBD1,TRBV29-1,TGCAGCGTTGAACAGGGGGATGAAAAACTGTTTTTT,CSVEQGDEKLFF
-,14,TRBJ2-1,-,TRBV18,TGTGCCAGCTCACCGCGGCAGGGTCGTGGTGAGCAGTTCTTC,CASSPRQGRGEQFF
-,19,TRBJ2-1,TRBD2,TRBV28,TGTGCCAGCAGTGATACCGGGACTAGCGGGCGAAGCTCCTACAATGAGCAGTTCTTC,CASSDTGTSGRSSYNEQFF
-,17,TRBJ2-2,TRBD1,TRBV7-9,TGTGCCAGCAGCGTCGACAGGGAGCCGATGAACACCGGGGAGCTGTTTTTT,CASSVDREPMNTGELFF
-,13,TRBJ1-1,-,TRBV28,TGTGCCAGCTATGCGACGGGGAACACTGAAGCTTTCTTT,CASYATGNTEAFF
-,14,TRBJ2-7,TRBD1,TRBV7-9,TGTGCCAGCAGCCTGACAGGGATCAACTACGAGCAGTACTTC,CASSLTGINYEQYF
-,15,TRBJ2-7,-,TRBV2,TGTGCCAGCAGTCCCTTTAGGGGGGGGCAAGGCGAGCAGTACTTC,CASSPFRGGQGEQYF
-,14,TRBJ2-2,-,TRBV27,TGTGCCAGCAGTCGGGACGGCCGGACCGGGGAGCTGTTTTTT,CASSRDGRTGELFF
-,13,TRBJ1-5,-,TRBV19,TGTGCCAGTAGTACACAGGGTTATCAGCCCCAGCATTTT,CASSTQGYQPQHF